Listed here are 21 T cell receptor beta chains from one sample, sequenced in a study of early T cells in non-severe SARS-CoV-2 infection. Each CDR3 protein is one row after TCRdb ran MiXCR on the 5' RACE reads. The top ten hold approximately 13% of the sample, which has about 52,000 distinct CDR3 sequences, more than 9.5% seen once. Sequenced input: whole blood. The receptors come from an adult who was a healthcare worker with PCR-confirmed SARS-CoV-2 infection or an uninfected control (not recorded which).

This clonotype was found a few times. The chain recombines TRBV7-3 with TRBJ2-1, with a tentative D call TRBD2 (6 bases). The CDR3 consists of 13 residues. Germline V gene sequence: CDR1 SGHTA, CDR2 FQGTGA. Between the trimmed V and J ends, which lost 8 bases and 1 base, there was a span of 9 bases. CDR3 sequence reads: CASGLASYNEQFF. The CDR3 DNA reads TGTGCCAGCGGCCTAGCGTCCTACAATGAGCAGTTCTTC.

This sequence joins TRBV2 and TRBJ1-5; 8 positions agree with TRBD1. CDR1 and CDR2 (germline): SNHLY, FYNNEI. CDR3 size: 14 residues. Trimming at V came to 6 bases and at J to 2 bases, leaving 3 bases not matched to a gene. The CDR3 DNA reads TGTGCCAGCAGGTTGGGACAGGGCAATCAGCCCCAGCATTTT. Its translation: CASRLGQGNQPQHF.

This clonotype has a handful of counts. V usage is TRBV5-1 and J usage is TRBJ2-1; TRBD1 or TRBD2 may be the D gene (5 bases each). Trimming took off 4 bases at V and 9 bases at J, with 17 bases between the two ends. There are 14 residues in the CDR3. Germline CDR1 is SGHRS and CDR2 is YFSETQ. The CDR3, as DNA: TGCGCCAGCAGCCTCGGGGCCTTTGAGGGTGAGCAGTTCTTC. Protein: CASSLGAFEGEQFF. Complete variable domain (other parts from reference TRBV5-1 and TRBJ2-1): KAGVTQTPRYLIKTRGQQVTLSCSPISGHRSVSWYQQTPGQGLQFLFEYFSETQRNKGNFPGRFSGRQFSNSRSEMNVSTLELGDSALYLCASSLGAFEGEQFFGPGTRLTVL.

The gene calls are TRBV29-1 and TRBJ2-1; 8 bases map to TRBD2. Germline trimming cut 6 bases from V and 9 bases from J; bases unmatched to any gene: 7. In germline, CDR1 is SQVTM, CDR2 ANQGSEA. This CDR3 has 12 amino acids. The CDR3 nucleotides are TGCAGCGTGGGGGGACTAGGCCCTGAGCAGTTCTTC. Translating it yields CSVGGLGPEQFF.

This clonotype was counted a few times. The chain couples TRBV7-9 to TRBJ2-1; D gene unclear. Germline V gene data show CDR1 as SEHNR and CDR2 as FQNEAQ (reference sequence). This CDR3 has 14 residues. V was clipped by 6 bases and J by 9 bases, with 18 bases between them. The CDR3 here is CASRANTTHPEQFF. The DNA of the CDR3 is TGTGCCAGCAGAGCCAACACTACGCATCCTGAGCAGTTCTTC.

The sample holds a few counts of this clonotype. V and J are TRBV7-2 and TRBJ2-2, with unresolved D. The germline gives CDR1 SGHTA, CDR2 FQGNSA. V was pared by 4 bases and J by 4 bases, with 7 bases between. CDR3 length equals 13 residues. CDR3 in amino acids: CASSSVFTGELFF. Here the CDR3 DNA reads TGTGCCAGCAGCTCAGTGTTCACCGGGGAGCTGTTTTTT.

This clonotype has only a few counts. The rearrangement links TRBV20-1 to TRBJ2-7; 7 bases line up with TRBD2. V trimming: 1 base; J trimming: 6 bases; junction bases outside the gene matches: 15. The CDR3 contains 16 residues. Germline CDR1 DFQATT, CDR2 SNEGSKA (reference sequence). The CDR3 spells CSARGGRLGGSSEQYF. The CDR3 region has the DNA TGCAGTGCTAGAGGAGGTCGTCTGGGCGGGAGCTCCGAGCAGTACTTC.

This clonotype was counted ten times or more. J is TRBJ2-5 and V is TRBV2; 10 bases align to TRBD1. The CDR3 spans 18 residues. Germline V gives CDR1 SNHLY, CDR2 FYNNEI. V dropped 6 bases and J dropped 1; count of bases not matched to a gene: 14. The DNA of the CDR3 is TGTGCCAGCAGGCGCCGGGACAGGGGTGGAGGCACCCAAGAGACCCAGTACTTC. Protein sequence: CASRRRDRGGGTQETQYF.

This clonotype turned up a few times. This chain links TRBV27 with TRBJ2-1; 10 bases fit TRBD1. The V segment lost 6 bases and the J segment 7 bases; nucleotides outside the gene matches: 3. Germline V gene sequence: CDR1 MNHEY, CDR2 SMNVEV (reference sequence). CDR3 length: 13 amino acids. CDR3 amino acids: CASSRQGANEQFF. CDR3 DNA: TGTGCCAGCAGCAGACAGGGGGCGAATGAGCAGTTCTTC.

The rearrangement links TRBV20-1 to TRBJ2-1, with TRBD2 as a possible D gene (6 bases). There are 14 residues in the CDR3. Looked up from germline, CDR1 is DFQATT and CDR2 is SNEGSKA (reference sequence). V lost 5 bases and J lost 0, with 11 bases in between. The CDR3 sequence is CSARDFNSYNEQFF. Written as DNA, the CDR3 is TGCAGTGCTCGGGACTTTAACTCCTACAATGAGCAGTTCTTC.

As concerns this clonotype: A read error may explain this, as a much larger clone is one base away. CDR3 nucleotides: TGCAGTGCTAGCACTATTAGCGGGGGCCAACAAGAGACCCAGTACTTC. Translating it yields CSASTISGGQQETQYF. The chain employs TRBV20-1 and TRBJ2-5, with TRBD2 matching 9 bases. Germline V CDR1 and CDR2: DFQATT, SNEGSKA (reference sequence). Trimming removed 3 bases from V and 2 bases from J; junction bases left unmatched: 10. The length of the CDR3 is 16 residues.

This clonotype was counted between two and nine times. The rearrangement joins TRBV12-5 to TRBJ1-1; TRBD1 matches 7 bases. Per germline, CDR1 LGHNT and CDR2 FRNRAP. Trimming took 11 bases from V and 5 from J; bases not matched to a gene: 11. The CDR3 covers 13 residues. The DNA of the CDR3 is TGTGCTCAAGAGGGGGCGTCTGGTACTGAAGCTTTCTTT. It is translated as CAQEGASGTEAFF.

The chain links TRBV7-8 to TRBJ2-1, with D possibly matching TRBD2 (5 bases). Germline values: CDR1 SGHVS, CDR2 FQNEAQ. V lost 3 bases and J 7 bases, leaving 13 bases between the germline ends. This CDR3 is built from 14 residues. Here the CDR3 reads CASSFYLGENEQFF. The DNA of the CDR3 is TGTGCCAGCAGCTTCTACCTTGGGGAGAATGAGCAGTTCTTC.

This clonotype was picked up many times. The CDR3 loop is CASRVGVTDTQYF. Here the CDR3 DNA reads TGTGCCAGCAGGGTTGGGGTCACAGATACGCAGTATTTT. The chain combines TRBV6-5 with TRBJ2-3; D remains ambiguous. The CDR3 consists of 13 residues. Germline assignment: CDR1 MNHEY and CDR2 SVGAGI. Deletions cut 6 bases from V and 2 bases from J, with 9 bases between.

There are a few counts of this clonotype. The V call is TRBV9, the J call TRBJ1-1; D gene uncertain. Per germline, CDR1 SGDLS and CDR2 YYNGEE. V lost 8 bases to trimming and J lost 5 bases, with 19 bases between them. This CDR3 is built from 14 residues. CDR3 region: CASSARGHGTEAFF. The CDR3 nucleotides read TGTGCCAGTTCAGCCCGGGGTCACGGGACTGAAGCTTTCTTT.

This clonotype turned up a few times. The V gene is TRBV6-2 or TRBV6-3, the J gene TRBJ2-2; D perhaps matches TRBD1 (6 bases). CDR3 length: 13 residues. Trimming removed 5 bases at V and 4 bases at J, with 8 bases between. CDR1 and CDR2 (germline): MNHEY, SVGEGT. For the CDR3, the DNA is TGTGCCAGCAGTACAGGGTCCACCGGGGAGCTGTTTTTT. Its protein product is CASSTGSTGELFF.

V gene TRBV3-1 combines with J gene TRBJ2-7; no clear D. The germline V and J ends were trimmed by 3 bases and 0 bases, with 3 bases remaining between them. Germline V gives CDR1 LGHDT, CDR2 YNNKEL (reference sequence). The CDR3 runs to 12 residues. The CDR3 region has the DNA TGTGCCAGCAGCCAGAACTCCTACGAGCAGTACTTC. It translates to CASSQNSYEQYF.

This clonotype has ten or more counts. The chain links TRBV11-2 to TRBJ2-5; possibly TRBD2 for D (5 bases). Germline V gives CDR1 SGHAT, CDR2 FQNNGV. V was shortened by 3 bases and J by 5 bases, with 13 bases between the two germline ends. There are 14 residues in the CDR3. CDR3 protein: CASSFSAGSETQYF. The CDR3 coding sequence is TGTGCCAGCAGCTTTAGTGCGGGCTCGGAGACCCAGTACTTC.

A remark on this clonotype: A read error may be the cause here, since a much bigger clone is one base away. The genes are TRBV20-1 and TRBJ1-5; tentatively, D is TRBD1 (5 bases). V was trimmed by 0 bases and J by 0 bases, leaving 18 bases between them. The CDR3 loop spans 18 amino acids. Germline CDR1 is DFQATT and CDR2 is SNEGSKA (reference sequence). The CDR3, as DNA: TGCAGTGCTAGAGACTCCCGGGGGAGGAGGAATAGCAATCAGCCCCAGCATTTT. This translates into CSARDSRGRRNSNQPQHF.

Ten or more counts support this clonotype. The chain is built from TRBV6-5 and TRBJ2-3; 7 bases are a match to TRBD2. Looked up from germline, CDR1 is MNHEY and CDR2 is SVGAGI. This CDR3 contains 15 residues. With V trimmed by 5 bases and J by 1 base, 6 bases remained unmatched. As DNA, the CDR3 is TGTGCCAGCAGTGGACCGGGAGGAGGCACAGATACGCAGTATTTT. Translating gives CASSGPGGGTDTQYF.

In its sample, this clonotype is large. The chain joins TRBV7-2 to TRBJ2-1, with 14 bases identical to TRBD2. J was trimmed by 7 bases and V by 5 bases; bases with no gene match: 4. The germline V gene has CDR1 SGHTA and CDR2 FQGNSA. The CDR3 has 15 amino acids. The CDR3 DNA reads TGTGCCAGCAGCCCAGGACTAGCGGGAGGTAATGAGCAGTTCTTC. This translates into CASSPGLAGGNEQFF.